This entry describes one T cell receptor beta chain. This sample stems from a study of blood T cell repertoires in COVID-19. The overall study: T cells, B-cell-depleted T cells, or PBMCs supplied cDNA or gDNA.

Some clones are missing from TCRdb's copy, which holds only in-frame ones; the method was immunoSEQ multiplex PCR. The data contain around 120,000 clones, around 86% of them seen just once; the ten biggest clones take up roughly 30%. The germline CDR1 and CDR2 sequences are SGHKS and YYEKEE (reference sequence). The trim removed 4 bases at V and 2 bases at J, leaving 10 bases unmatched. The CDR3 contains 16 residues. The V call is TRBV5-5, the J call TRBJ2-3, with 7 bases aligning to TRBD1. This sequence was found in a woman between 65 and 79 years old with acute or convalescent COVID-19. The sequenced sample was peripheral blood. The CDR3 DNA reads TGTGCCAGCAGCCTAACCGGGACAGCTCTCACAGATACGCAGTATTTT. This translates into CASSLTGTALTDTQYF.